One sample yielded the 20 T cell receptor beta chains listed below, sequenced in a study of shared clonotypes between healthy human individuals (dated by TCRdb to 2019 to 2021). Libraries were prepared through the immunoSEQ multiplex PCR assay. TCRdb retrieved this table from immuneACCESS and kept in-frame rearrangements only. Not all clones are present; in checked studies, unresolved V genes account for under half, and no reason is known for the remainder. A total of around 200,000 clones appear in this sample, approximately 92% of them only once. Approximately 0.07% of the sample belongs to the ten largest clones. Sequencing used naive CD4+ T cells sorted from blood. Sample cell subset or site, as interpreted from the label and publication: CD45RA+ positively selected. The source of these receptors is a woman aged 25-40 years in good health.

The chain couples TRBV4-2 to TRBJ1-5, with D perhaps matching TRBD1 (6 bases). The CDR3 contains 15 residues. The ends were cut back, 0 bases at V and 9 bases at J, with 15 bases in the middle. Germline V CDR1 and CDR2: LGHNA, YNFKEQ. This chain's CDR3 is CASSQDRQGIRPQHF. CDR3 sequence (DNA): TGTGCCAGCAGCCAAGATAGGCAGGGGATAAGGCCCCAGCATTTT.

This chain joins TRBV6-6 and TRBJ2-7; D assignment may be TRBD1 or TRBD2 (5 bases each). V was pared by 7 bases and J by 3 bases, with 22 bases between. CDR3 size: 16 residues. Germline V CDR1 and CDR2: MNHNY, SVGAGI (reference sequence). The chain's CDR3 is CASTPRPGTQFYEQYF. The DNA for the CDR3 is TGTGCCAGCACCCCCCGACCCGGGACGCAATTCTACGAGCAGTACTTC.

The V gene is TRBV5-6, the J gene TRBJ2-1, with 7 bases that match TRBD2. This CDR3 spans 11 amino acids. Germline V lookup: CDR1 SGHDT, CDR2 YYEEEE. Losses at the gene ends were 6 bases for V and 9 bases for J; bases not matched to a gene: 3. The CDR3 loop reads CASTSGGEQFF. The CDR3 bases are TGTGCCAGCACCTCGGGGGGTGAGCAGTTCTTC.

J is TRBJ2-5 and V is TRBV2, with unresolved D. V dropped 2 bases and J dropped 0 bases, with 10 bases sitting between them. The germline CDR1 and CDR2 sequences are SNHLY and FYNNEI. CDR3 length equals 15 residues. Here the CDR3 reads CASSELGQDQETQYF. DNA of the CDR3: TGTGCCAGCAGTGAATTAGGTCAGGACCAAGAGACCCAGTACTTC.

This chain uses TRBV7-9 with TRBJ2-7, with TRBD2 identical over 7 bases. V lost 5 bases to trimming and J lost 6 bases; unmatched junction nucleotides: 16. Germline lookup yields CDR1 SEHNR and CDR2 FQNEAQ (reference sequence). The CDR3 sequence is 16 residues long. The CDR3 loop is CASSPRGSGFSLEQYF. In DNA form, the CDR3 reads TGTGCCAGCAGCCCGCGGGGTAGCGGGTTCTCCCTCGAGCAGTACTTC.

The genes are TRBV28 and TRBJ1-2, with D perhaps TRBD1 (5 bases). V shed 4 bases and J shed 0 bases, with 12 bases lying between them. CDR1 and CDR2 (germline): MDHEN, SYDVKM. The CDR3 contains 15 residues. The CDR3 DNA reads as TGTGCCAGCAGTTCGCACAGGCCTCCTAACTATGGCTACACCTTC. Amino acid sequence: CASSSHRPPNYGYTF.

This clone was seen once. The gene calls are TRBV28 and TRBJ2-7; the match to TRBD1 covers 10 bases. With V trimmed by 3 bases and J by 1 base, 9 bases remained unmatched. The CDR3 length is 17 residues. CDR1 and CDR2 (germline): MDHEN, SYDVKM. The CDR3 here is CASSLRQGAFKSYEQYF. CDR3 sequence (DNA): TGTGCCAGCAGTTTGCGACAGGGGGCGTTCAAATCCTACGAGCAGTACTTC. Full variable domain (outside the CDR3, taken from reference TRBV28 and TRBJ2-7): DVKVTQSSRYLVKRTGEKVFLECVQDMDHENMFWYRQDPGLGLRLIYFSYDVKMKEKGDIPEGYSVSREKKERFSLILESASTNQTSMYLCASSLRQGAFKSYEQYFGPGTRLTVT.

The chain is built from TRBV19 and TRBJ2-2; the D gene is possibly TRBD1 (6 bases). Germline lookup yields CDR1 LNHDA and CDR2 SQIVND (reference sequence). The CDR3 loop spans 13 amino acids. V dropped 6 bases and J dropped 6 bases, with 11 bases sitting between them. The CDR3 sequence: CASRGGNAGELFF. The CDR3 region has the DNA TGTGCCAGTAGAGGGGGTAATGCCGGGGAGCTGTTTTTT.

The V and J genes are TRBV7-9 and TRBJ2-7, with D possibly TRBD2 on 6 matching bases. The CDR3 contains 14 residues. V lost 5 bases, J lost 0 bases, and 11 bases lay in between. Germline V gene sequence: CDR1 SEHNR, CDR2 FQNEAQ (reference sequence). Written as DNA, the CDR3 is TGTGCCAGCAGCCGGGACTCCATCTCCTACGAGCAGTACTTC. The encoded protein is CASSRDSISYEQYF.

The CDR3 coding sequence is TGTGCCAGCTCTCAAACGTCGGCCGGCGGGGGAACCTACAATGAGCAGTTCTTC. Protein product: CASSQTSAGGGTYNEQFF. The V gene is TRBV18, the J gene TRBJ2-1; 7 positions agree with TRBD2. Unmatched junction bases numbered 16, after V lost 6 bases and J lost 2 bases. The CDR3 loop spans 18 amino acids. Germline values: CDR1 KGHSH, CDR2 LQKENI.

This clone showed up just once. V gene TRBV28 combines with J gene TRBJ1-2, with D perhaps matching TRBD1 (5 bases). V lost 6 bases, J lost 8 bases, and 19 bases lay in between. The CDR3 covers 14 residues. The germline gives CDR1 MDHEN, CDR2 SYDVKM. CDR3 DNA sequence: TGTGCCAGCAGCTTCCTCTGGGGGTTACAGGGCTACACCTTC. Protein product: CASSFLWGLQGYTF.

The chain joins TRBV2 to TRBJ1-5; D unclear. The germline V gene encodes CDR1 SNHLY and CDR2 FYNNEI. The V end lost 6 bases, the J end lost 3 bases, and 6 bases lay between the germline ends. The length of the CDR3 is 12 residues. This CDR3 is CASRQSNQPQHF. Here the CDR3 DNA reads TGTGCCAGCAGGCAGTCCAATCAGCCCCAGCATTTT.

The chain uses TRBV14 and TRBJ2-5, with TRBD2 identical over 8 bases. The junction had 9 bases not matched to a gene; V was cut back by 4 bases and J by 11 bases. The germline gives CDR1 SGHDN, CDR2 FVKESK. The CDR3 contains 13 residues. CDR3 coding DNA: TGTGCCAGCAGCCTGGGACTAGTAGGGGAGCAGTACTTC. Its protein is CASSLGLVGEQYF.

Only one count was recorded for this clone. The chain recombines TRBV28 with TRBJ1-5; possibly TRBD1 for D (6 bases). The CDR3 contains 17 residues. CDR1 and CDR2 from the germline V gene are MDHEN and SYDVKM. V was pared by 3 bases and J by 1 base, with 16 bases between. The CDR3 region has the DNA TGTGCCAGCAGTTTTTCCGTTAGGGGGATAAGCAATCAGCCCCAGCATTTT. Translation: CASSFSVRGISNQPQHF.

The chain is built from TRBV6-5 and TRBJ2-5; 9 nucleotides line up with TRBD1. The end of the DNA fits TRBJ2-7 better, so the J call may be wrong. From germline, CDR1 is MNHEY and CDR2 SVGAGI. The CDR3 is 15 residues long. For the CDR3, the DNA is TGTGCCAGCAGAGCCGGGACAGGGATTTACTACGAGCAGTACTTC. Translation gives CASRAGTGIYYEQYF.

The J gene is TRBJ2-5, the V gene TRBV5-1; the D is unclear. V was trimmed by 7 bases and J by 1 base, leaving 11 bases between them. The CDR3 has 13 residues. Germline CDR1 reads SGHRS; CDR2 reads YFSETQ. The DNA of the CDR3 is TGCGCCAGCTCGCCTCAGGTCCAAGAGACCCAGTACTTC. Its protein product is CASSPQVQETQYF.

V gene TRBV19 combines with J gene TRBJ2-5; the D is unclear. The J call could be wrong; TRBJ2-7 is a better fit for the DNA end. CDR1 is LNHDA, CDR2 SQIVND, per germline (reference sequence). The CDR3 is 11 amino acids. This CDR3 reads CASSIGIEQYF. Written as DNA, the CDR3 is TGTGCCAGTAGTATCGGAATCGAGCAGTACTTC.

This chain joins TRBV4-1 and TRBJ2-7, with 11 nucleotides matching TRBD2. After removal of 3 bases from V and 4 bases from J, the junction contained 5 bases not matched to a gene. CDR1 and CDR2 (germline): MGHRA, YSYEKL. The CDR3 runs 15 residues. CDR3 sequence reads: CASSHLGLADYEQYF. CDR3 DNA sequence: TGCGCCAGCAGCCATCTGGGACTAGCGGATTACGAGCAGTACTTC.

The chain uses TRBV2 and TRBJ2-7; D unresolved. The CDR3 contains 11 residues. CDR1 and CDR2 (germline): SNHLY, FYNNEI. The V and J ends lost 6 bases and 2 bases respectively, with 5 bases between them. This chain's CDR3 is CASRLAYEQYF. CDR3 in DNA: TGTGCCAGCAGGCTAGCCTACGAGCAGTACTTC. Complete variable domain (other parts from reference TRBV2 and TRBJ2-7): EPEVTQTPSHQVTQMGQEVILRCVPISNHLYFYWYRQILGQKVEFLVSFYNNEISEKSEIFDDQFSVERPDGSNFTLKIRSTKLEDSAMYFCASRLAYEQYFGPGTRLTVT.

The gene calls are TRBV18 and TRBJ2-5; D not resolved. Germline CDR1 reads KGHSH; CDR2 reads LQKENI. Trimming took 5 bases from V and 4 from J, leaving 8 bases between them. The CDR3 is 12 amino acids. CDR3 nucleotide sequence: TGTGCCAGCTCAGGAATCGGAGAGACCCAGTACTTC. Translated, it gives CASSGIGETQYF.